The clone carrying this T cell receptor beta chain was found a few times. What it binds is unknown. One entry per CDR3 protein, called by TCRdb with MiXCR from the RACE reads. The sample lists about 97,000 distinct CDR3 sequences, 27% occurring once. Described time point: patch test 3, about 24 weeks after DPC sensitization. The treatment denotes: therapeutic diphenylcyclopropenone sensitization with weekly scalp DPC. It was from unfractionated whole blood that total RNA was extracted. Trimming at V came to 0 bases and at J to 0 bases, leaving 17 bases not matched to a gene. From germline, CDR1 is MNHNY and CDR2 SVGAGI (reference sequence). CDR3 length equals 21 residues. The data originate from a study of human T cells and chemical hapten exposure. The wider study: Upper-back patches of 0.01% DPC were read at 6 days.

Study-wide results and limits: Once DPC sensitization occurred, TCRs above 1 in 1000 frequency showed no change.

The source material was whole blood, sampled in connection with sensitization to the hapten diphenylcyclopropenone (DPC). This receptor was identified in a man aged 35-49 years with alopecia areata. Some clones in this sample may be carry-over from other donors' samples. The chain uses TRBV6-6 and TRBJ1-5; 7 bases map to TRBD1. The CDR3 is CASSYSIRGTASDDSNQPQHF. CDR3 coding DNA: TGTGCCAGCAGTTACTCGATAAGAGGGACAGCGTCAGATGATAGCAATCAGCCCCAGCATTTT.